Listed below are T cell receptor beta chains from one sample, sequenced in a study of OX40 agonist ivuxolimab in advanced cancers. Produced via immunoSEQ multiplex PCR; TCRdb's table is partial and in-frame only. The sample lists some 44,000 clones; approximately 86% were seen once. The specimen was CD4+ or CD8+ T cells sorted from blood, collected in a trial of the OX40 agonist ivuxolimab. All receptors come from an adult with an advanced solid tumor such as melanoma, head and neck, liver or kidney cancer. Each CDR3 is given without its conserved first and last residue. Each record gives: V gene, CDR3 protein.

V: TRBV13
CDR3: ASSPIRTGLNYGYT

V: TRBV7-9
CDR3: ASSLDSVGYT

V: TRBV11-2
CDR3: ASSFPLNEQF

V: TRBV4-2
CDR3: ASSQAGLAGGLSYEQY

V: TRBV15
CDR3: ATSTGGGRAF

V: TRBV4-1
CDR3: ASSQDPRTGADTGELF

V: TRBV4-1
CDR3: ASRPESTGANQPQH

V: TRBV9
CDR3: ASSSRQGTEAF

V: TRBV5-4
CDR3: ASSSGLSGYEQY

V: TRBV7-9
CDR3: ASSPRVGQANYGYT

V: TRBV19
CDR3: ATQNTVGGANTEAF

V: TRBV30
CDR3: AWSLGADTQY

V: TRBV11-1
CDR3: ASSPLAGFYNEQF

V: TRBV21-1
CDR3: APKGNTIY

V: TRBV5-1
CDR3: ASSQGTGGPNEQF

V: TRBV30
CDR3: AAGRGGDQPQH

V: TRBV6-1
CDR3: ASSQERLANYEQY

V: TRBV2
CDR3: ASTFRQGGTEAF

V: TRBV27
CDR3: ASSLYRGNTIY

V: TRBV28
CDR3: ASRRAMGNEKLF

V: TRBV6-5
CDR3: ASSYRQAGPYEQY

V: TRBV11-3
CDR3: ASSQRLGPMDHEQY

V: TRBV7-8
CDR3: ASSLGQGRGNTIY

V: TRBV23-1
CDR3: ASSHPAPRTPLGSPLH

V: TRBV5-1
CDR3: ASSFRDSYGYT